Listed here are 24 T cell receptor beta chains from one sample, sequenced in a study of T cell repertoires in cytomegalovirus infection. One entry per CDR3 protein results from TCRdb running MiXCR on the reads. In the table there are 650,000 to 850,000 distinct CDR3 sequences, 29% of which are singletons. These receptors have no known antigen. The sample was cultured CD8+ T cells from PBMCs, taken from culture after CMV antigen stimulation. Receptors originate from a human donor in good health (CMV status not recorded). Some clones in this sample may be carry-over from other donors' samples.

This chain connects TRBV7-4 to TRBJ2-5; a possible D gene is TRBD1 (5 bases). The CDR3 runs 11 residues. CDR1 and CDR2 (germline): SGHVT, SQSDAQ. V lost 7 bases and J 7 bases, leaving 10 bases between the germline ends. The CDR3: CASTIQGTQYF. CDR3 sequence (DNA): TGTGCCAGCACCATTCAGGGGACCCAGTACTTC. Looking up the rest from reference TRBV7-4 and TRBJ2-5 gives the full variable domain: GAGVSQSPRYKVAKRGRDVALRCDSISGHVTLYWYRQTLGQGSEVLTYSQSDAQRDKSGRPSGRFSAERPERSVSTLKIQRTEQGDSAVYLCASTIQGTQYFGPGTRLLVL.

The V gene is TRBV27, the J gene TRBJ2-1; TRBD2 matches at 11 bases. Germline values: CDR1 MNHEY, CDR2 SMNVEV (reference sequence). The V segment lost 4 bases and the J segment 7 bases; nucleotides outside the gene matches: 9. The CDR3 is made up of 16 amino acids. The CDR3 nucleotides read TGTGCCAGCAGTTCCATAGCGGGGGGGCCTGGGAATGAGCAGTTCTTC. Translated: CASSSIAGGPGNEQFF.

This clonotype was counted at least ten times. V gene TRBV19 combines with J gene TRBJ1-1, with D possibly matching TRBD1 (6 bases). CDR1 and CDR2 from the germline V gene are LNHDA and SQIVND (reference sequence). The V and J ends lost 1 base and 3 bases respectively, with 12 bases between them. The CDR3 is 15 residues long. The CDR3 protein is CASSIAGASDTEAFF. DNA for the CDR3: TGTGCCAGTAGTATAGCGGGGGCCTCGGACACTGAAGCTTTCTTT.

The chain combines TRBV13 with TRBJ2-1, with 8 positions matching TRBD1. The CDR3 sequence is 12 residues long. Trimming took 5 bases from V and 13 from J; bases not matched to a gene: 7. In germline, CDR1 is PRHDT, CDR2 FYEKMQ (reference sequence). The CDR3 DNA reads as TGTGCCAGCAGCCCTGACAGGGGTAGTCAGTTCTTC. This gives the protein CASSPDRGSQFF.

The chain links TRBV9 to TRBJ1-1; TRBD1 is a possible D gene (6 bases). Trimming removed 1 base at V and 4 bases at J, with 11 bases between. The CDR3 runs to 14 residues. The germline gives CDR1 SGDLS, CDR2 YYNGEE. CDR3 region: CASSVSGGLTEAFF. The CDR3, as DNA: TGTGCCAGCAGCGTATCGGGGGGGCTCACTGAAGCTTTCTTT.

V is TRBV20-1 and J is TRBJ2-1; TRBD2 matches at 8 bases. There are 17 residues in the CDR3. CDR1 DFQATT and CDR2 SNEGSKA come from the germline V gene (reference sequence). The V and J ends lost 0 bases and 6 bases, in that order; junction bases with no gene match: 13. As DNA, the CDR3 is TGCAGTGCTAGAGATGGTAATAGCGGGGTCACTGGCAATGAGCAGTTCTTC. This gives the protein CSARDGNSGVTGNEQFF.

The chain links TRBV5-1 to TRBJ2-7; 11 bases agree with TRBD2. V dropped 4 bases and J dropped 0; count of bases not matched to a gene: 12. Germline V CDR1 and CDR2: SGHRS, YFSETQ. The CDR3 consists of 18 residues. CDR3 nucleotides: TGCGCCAGCAGCGATAGCGGGGGGGACCGGAGAAGCTCCTACGAGCAGTACTTC. It is translated as CASSDSGGDRRSSYEQYF.

This clonotype was picked up a small number of times. The V gene is TRBV6-1, the J gene TRBJ2-1, with D unresolved. The CDR3 is 13 residues long. V shed 6 bases and J shed 12 bases, with 18 bases lying between them. Germline loops: CDR1 MNHNS, CDR2 SASEGT. In DNA, the CDR3 is TGTGCCAGCAGCGAGCGTGACTGGGCGCGGCAGTTCTTC. Amino acid sequence: CASSERDWARQFF.

Regarding this clonotype: One end of the junction does not line up with germline, which may come from a read error. The V gene is TRBV19, the J gene TRBJ2-3, with D maybe TRBD2 (6 bases). Germline assignment: CDR1 LNHDA and CDR2 SQIVND (reference sequence). The CDR3 is 16 amino acids. The CDR3 spells CVSSTSGLWGYDTQYF. The CDR3 nucleotides are TGTGTCAGTAGTACCTCGGGACTCTGGGGTTACGATACGCAGTATTTT.

DNA for the CDR3: TGTGCCAGCAGCCTCGGCTCTCTGGACGTAGCGGGTTACGAGCAGTACTTC. This codes for CASSLGSLDVAGYEQYF. The chain uses TRBV5-6 and TRBJ2-7; 7 bases map to TRBD2. V gave up 4 bases and J gave up 4 bases; unmatched junction bases: 17. The germline V gene has CDR1 SGHDT and CDR2 YYEEEE. The CDR3 spans 17 residues. The whole variable domain, remainder taken from reference TRBV5-6 and TRBJ2-7, is DAGVTQSPTHLIKTRGQQVTLRCSPKSGHDTVSWYQQALGQGPQFIFQYYEEEERQRGNFPDRFSGHQFPNYSSELNVNALLLGDSALYLCASSLGSLDVAGYEQYFGPGTRLTVT.

The chain combines TRBV9 with TRBJ1-4; D may be TRBD1 (5 bases). The CDR3 has 14 residues. The V gene's germline CDR1 is SGDLS and CDR2 YYNGEE. Deletions cut 0 bases from V and 4 bases from J, with 7 bases between. The DNA for the CDR3 is TGTGCCAGCAGCGTAGGGGACGGTAATGAAAAACTGTTTTTT. It yields the protein CASSVGDGNEKLFF.

The chain joins TRBV29-1 to TRBJ2-2; D is possibly TRBD1 (5 bases). V lost 1 base and J 2 bases, leaving 11 bases between the germline ends. The germline CDR1 and CDR2 sequences are SQVTM and ANQGSEA. CDR3 length: 15 residues. The CDR3 nucleotides read TGCAGCGTTGAAGCCCTGGACACTAACACCGGGGAGCTGTTTTTT. Translating it yields CSVEALDTNTGELFF.

This clonotype has only a few counts. The gene calls are TRBV5-4 and TRBJ2-7; the D gene is possibly TRBD2 (6 bases). Trimming took off 5 bases at V and 2 bases at J, with 11 bases between the two ends. Germline V CDR1 and CDR2: SGHNT, YYREEE (reference sequence). The CDR3 spans 13 residues. CDR3 protein: CASRRDFTYEQYV. For the CDR3, the DNA is TGTGCCAGCAGACGGGACTTCACCTACGAGCAGTACGTC.

Written as DNA, the CDR3 is TGTGCCGCTCGGACAGGGGGTGTGATCTATGGCTACACCTTC. It yields the protein CAARTGGVIYGYTF. The V call is TRBV6-1, the J call TRBJ1-2; 10 positions agree with TRBD1. The CDR3 consists of 14 residues. The V segment lost 11 bases and the J segment 4 bases; nucleotides outside the gene matches: 10. The germline V gene encodes CDR1 MNHNS and CDR2 SASEGT.

The CDR3 sequence: CASSLSAGENEKLFF. The CDR3 DNA sequence: TGTGCCAGCAGTTTATCTGCGGGGGAAAATGAAAAACTGTTTTTT. This chain links TRBV27 with TRBJ1-4, with D possibly matching TRBD1 (5 bases). CDR3 length equals 15 residues. From germline, CDR1 is MNHEY and CDR2 SMNVEV (reference sequence). The V gene lost 0 bases and the J gene lost 5 bases, with 10 bases spanning the gap.

The chain uses TRBV27 and TRBJ2-7; D possibly corresponds to TRBD2 (5 bases). The germline CDR1 and CDR2 sequences are MNHEY and SMNVEV (reference sequence). The CDR3 runs 14 residues. V lost 6 bases, J lost 3 bases, and 15 bases lay in between. The CDR3 reads CASSRRPRGYEQYV. In DNA form, the CDR3 reads TGTGCCAGCAGCCGGCGGCCCCGGGGCTACGAGCAGTACGTC.

In its sample, this clonotype was seen a few times. The V call is TRBV23-1, the J call TRBJ2-2, with a weak D call TRBD1 (5 bases). TRBV23-1 is annotated as an ORF whose role is uncertain. This CDR3 region has 13 residues. The germline V and J ends were trimmed by 11 bases and 0 bases, with 10 bases remaining between them. CDR3 in amino acids: CAGRQPNTGELFF. CDR3 DNA: TGCGCCGGCCGACAGCCGAACACCGGGGAGCTGTTTTTT.

For this clonotype: The junction departs from germline at one end; a sequencing error may be responsible. The chain recombines TRBV12-5 with TRBJ2-1; the match to TRBD1 covers 10 bases. This CDR3 comprises 15 residues. Germline V CDR1 and CDR2: LGHNT, FRNRAP. CDR3: CASVAGTGASPFWIF. CDR3 nucleotides: TGTGCTAGTGTTGCCGGGACAGGGGCCAGTCCCTTTTGGATCTTC.

This clonotype was detected many times. The chain joins TRBV6-6 to TRBJ2-2; perhaps TRBD1 as D (6 bases). Between the trimmed V and J ends, which lost 2 bases and 0 bases, there was a span of 13 bases. Germline CDR1 and CDR2: MNHNY and SVGAGI (reference sequence). The CDR3 sequence is 17 residues long. DNA of the CDR3: TGTGCCAGCAGTTACCTGGACAGCGGTACGAACACCGGGGAGCTGTTTTTT. Residues: CASSYLDSGTNTGELFF.

The chain couples TRBV6-2 or TRBV6-3 to TRBJ2-7; possibly TRBD2 for D (5 bases). Germline loops: CDR1 MNHEY, CDR2 SVGEGT. The CDR3 is 12 residues long. V was cut by 2 bases and J by 4 bases, with 6 bases left in between. The CDR3 is CASSYGEYEQYV. The CDR3 DNA is TGTGCCAGCAGTTACGGGGAGTACGAGCAGTACGTC.

The genes are TRBV10-3 and TRBJ2-7; D is tentatively TRBD1 or TRBD2 (5 bases each). Trimming took off 2 bases at V and 1 base at J, with 9 bases between the two ends. CDR3 length: 14 amino acids. Germline V gene sequence: CDR1 ENHRY, CDR2 SYGVKD. The CDR3 nucleotides read TGTGCCATCAGTGAGGGGGACGGTTCCTACGAGCAGTACGTC. Residues: CAISEGDGSYEQYV.

This clonotype has more than one count but fewer than ten. The chain carries TRBV6-5 and TRBJ2-2; D is uncertain. The V end was cut by 2 bases, the J end by 3 bases, with 10 bases between. This CDR3 comprises 15 residues. CDR1 is MNHEY and CDR2 is SVGAGI in the germline V gene. This chain's CDR3 is CASSYVGKHTGELFF. In DNA form, the CDR3 reads TGTGCCAGCAGTTACGTAGGCAAACACACCGGGGAGCTGTTTTTT.

V and J are TRBV5-5 and TRBJ2-7; TRBD2 might be the D (5 bases). The ends were cut back, 5 bases at V and 7 bases at J, with 13 bases in the middle. The germline CDR1 and CDR2 sequences are SGHKS and YYEKEE (reference sequence). The CDR3 contains 12 residues. This CDR3 is CASRAGGPEQYF. The DNA of the CDR3 is TGTGCCAGCAGGGCGGGCGGTCCGGAGCAGTACTTC.

The gene calls are TRBV6-1 and TRBJ1-4; D possibly corresponds to TRBD1 (5 bases). V dropped 6 bases and J dropped 7 bases, with 24 bases sitting between them. This CDR3 has 17 residues. Germline-derived CDR1 and CDR2 are MNHNS and SASEGT. The CDR3 DNA reads as TGTGCCAGCAGCTCCCGCTTCGGGCAGGGTGTTGGTGAAAAACTGTTTTTT. Translation gives CASSSRFGQGVGEKLFF.